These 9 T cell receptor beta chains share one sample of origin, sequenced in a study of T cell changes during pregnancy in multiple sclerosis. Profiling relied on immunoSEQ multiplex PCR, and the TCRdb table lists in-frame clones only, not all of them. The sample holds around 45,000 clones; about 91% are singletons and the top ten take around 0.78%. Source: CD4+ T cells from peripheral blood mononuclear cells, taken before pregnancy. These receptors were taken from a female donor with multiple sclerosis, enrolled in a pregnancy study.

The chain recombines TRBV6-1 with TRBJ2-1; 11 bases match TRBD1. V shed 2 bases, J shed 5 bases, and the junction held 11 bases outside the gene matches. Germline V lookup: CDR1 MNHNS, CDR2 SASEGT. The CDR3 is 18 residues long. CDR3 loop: CASSERSARDRGNNEQFF. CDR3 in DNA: TGTGCCAGCAGTGAAAGGAGTGCCCGGGACAGGGGGAACAATGAGCAGTTCTTC.

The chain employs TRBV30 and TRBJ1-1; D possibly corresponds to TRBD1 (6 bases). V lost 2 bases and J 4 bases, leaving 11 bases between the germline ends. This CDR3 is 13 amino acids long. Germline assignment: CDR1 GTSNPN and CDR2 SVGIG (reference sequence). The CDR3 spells CAWSRGEGTEAFF. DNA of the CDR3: TGTGCCTGGAGTAGGGGGGAGGGCACTGAAGCTTTCTTT.

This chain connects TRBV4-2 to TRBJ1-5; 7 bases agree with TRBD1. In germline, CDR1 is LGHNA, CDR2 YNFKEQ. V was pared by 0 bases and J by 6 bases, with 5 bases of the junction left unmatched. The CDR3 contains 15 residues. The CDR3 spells CASSQDGQGGQPQHF. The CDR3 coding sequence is TGTGCCAGCAGCCAAGATGGGCAGGGGGGTCAGCCCCAGCATTTT.

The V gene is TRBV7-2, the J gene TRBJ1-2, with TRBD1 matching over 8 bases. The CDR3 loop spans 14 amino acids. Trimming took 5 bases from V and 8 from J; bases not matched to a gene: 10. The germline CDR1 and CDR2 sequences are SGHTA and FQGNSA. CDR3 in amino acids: CASSTPGGFWGYTF. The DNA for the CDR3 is TGTGCCAGCAGCACCCCAGGGGGCTTTTGGGGCTACACCTTC.

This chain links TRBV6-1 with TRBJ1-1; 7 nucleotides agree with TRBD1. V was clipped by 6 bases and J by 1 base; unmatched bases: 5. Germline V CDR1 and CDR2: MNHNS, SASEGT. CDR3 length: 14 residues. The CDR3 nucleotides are TGTGCCAGCAGGATTGACAGGGCGAACACTGAAGCTTTCTTT. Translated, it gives CASRIDRANTEAFF.

In DNA form, the CDR3 reads TGTGCCAGCAGTTACTCGACAGGGCCCACGGATCAGCCCCAGCATTTT. This encodes CASSYSTGPTDQPQHF. V and J are TRBV6-6 and TRBJ1-5; 7 nucleotides align to TRBD1. The CDR3 has 16 amino acids. CDR1 is MNHNY, CDR2 SVGAGI, per germline (reference sequence). J lost 5 bases, V lost 0 bases, and 7 bases had no gene match.

The CDR3 loop reads CASSEAPVDTQYF. DNA of the CDR3: TGTGCCAGCAGTGAAGCCCCAGTAGATACGCAGTATTTT. V gene TRBV25-1 combines with J gene TRBJ2-3, with no clear D. Germline V gives CDR1 MGHDK, CDR2 SYGVNS. Deletions cut 2 bases from V and 5 bases from J, with 8 bases between. The CDR3 is 13 amino acids.

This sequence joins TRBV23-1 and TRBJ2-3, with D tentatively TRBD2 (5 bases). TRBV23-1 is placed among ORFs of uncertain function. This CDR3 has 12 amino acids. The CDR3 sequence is CGEGADSDTQYF. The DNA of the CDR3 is TGCGGTGAGGGTGCAGATTCAGATACGCAGTATTTT.

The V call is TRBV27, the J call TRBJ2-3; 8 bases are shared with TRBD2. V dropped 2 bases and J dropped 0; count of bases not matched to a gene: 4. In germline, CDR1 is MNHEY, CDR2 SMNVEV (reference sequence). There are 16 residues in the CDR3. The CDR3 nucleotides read TGTGCCAGCAGTTTAGCGGGGGGTTCTAGCACAGATACGCAGTATTTT. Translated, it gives CASSLAGGSSTDTQYF.